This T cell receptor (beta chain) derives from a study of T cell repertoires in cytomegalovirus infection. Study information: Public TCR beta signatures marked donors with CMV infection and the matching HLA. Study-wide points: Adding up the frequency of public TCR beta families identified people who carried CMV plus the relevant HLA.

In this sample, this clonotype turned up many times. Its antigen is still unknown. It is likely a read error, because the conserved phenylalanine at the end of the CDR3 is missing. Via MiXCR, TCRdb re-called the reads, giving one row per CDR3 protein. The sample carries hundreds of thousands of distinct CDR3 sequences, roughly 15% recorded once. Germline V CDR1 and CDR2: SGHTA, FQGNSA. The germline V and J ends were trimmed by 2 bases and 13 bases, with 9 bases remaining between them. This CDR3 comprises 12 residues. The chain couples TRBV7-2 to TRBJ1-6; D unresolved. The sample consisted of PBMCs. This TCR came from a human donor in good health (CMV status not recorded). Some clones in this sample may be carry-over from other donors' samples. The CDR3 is CASSLMGRPLHL. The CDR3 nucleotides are TGTGCCAGCAGCTTAATGGGAAGGCCCCTCCACCTT.